A selection of T cell receptor beta chains follows, all from one sample in a study of shared clonotypes between healthy human individuals. Using immunoSEQ multiplex PCR, the repertoire was profiled, and TCRdb retains in-frame clones only, with some absent. The sample records approximately 720,000 clones, about 91% being singletons. Sequencing was done on a sample of naive CD8+ T cells sorted from blood. The receptors were gathered from a man younger than 40 in good health. The CDR3 runs from the conserved cysteine through the conserved F or W.

TRBV25-1	TRBJ2-1	CASSVYPGTSGDNEQFF
TRBV7-3	TRBJ2-3	CASSPSGSRFGTDTQYF
TRBV9	TRBJ1-5	CASSLGQGHQPQHF
TRBV15	TRBJ1-5	CATSRGGGPNSNQPQHF
TRBV6-6	TRBJ2-1	CASSFDPYNEQFF
TRBV5-6	TRBJ2-6	CASTSLRGSSGSGANVLTF
TRBV7-8	TRBJ2-7	CASSQGLAGDSYEQYF
TRBV29-1	TRBJ2-7	CSVTGTGLYEQYF
TRBV6-1	TRBJ2-1	CASSEAAFNSYNEQFF
TRBV9	TRBJ2-1	CASSVRSETEYEQFF
TRBV4-1	TRBJ1-5	CASSQRQGNQPQHF
TRBV5-5	TRBJ2-1	CASSFYNEQFF
TRBV5-4	TRBJ2-3	CASSLAGAITDTQYF
TRBV7-2	TRBJ2-7	CASSGMTGSSYEQYF
TRBV7-9	TRBJ2-7	CASSLGQGDYEQYF
TRBV7-9	TRBJ2-7	CASSGLTYEQYF
TRBV30	TRBJ2-7	CAWSPGTGGNEQYF
TRBV18	TRBJ1-2	CASSRPTRYDYGYAF
TRBV6-1	TRBJ2-1	CASSDLAGFDEQFF
TRBV7-2	TRBJ2-1	CASREMGPYNEQFF
TRBV10-2	TRBJ2-5	CASGWGQQETQYF
TRBV7-9	TRBJ2-2	CASSLGVGELFF
TRBV14	TRBJ2-4	CASSQTDLAKNIQYF
TRBV27	TRBJ2-3	CASSYEPQSVTDTQYF